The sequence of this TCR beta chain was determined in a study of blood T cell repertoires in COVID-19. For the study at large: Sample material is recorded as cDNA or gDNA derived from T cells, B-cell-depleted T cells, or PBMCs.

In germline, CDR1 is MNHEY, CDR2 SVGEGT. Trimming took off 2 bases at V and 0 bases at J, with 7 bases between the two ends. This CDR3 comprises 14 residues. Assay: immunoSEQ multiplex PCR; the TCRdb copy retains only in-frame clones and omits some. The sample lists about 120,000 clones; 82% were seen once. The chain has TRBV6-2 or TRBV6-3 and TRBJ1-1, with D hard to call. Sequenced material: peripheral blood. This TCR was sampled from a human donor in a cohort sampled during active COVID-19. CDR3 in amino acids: CASSYVNVNTEAFF. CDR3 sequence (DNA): TGTGCCAGCAGTTACGTTAATGTGAACACTGAAGCTTTCTTT.